Presented here are 27 T cell receptor beta chains from one specimen sequenced in a study of Ad26.COV2.S vaccination and SARS-CoV-2 variants. Only in-frame clones appear in the TCRdb table, and some are missing; sequencing was by immunoSEQ multiplex PCR. Counted here are a few hundred thousand clones, approximately 87% occurring once; the ten biggest clones make up under 4%. Described treatment: some 19 received Ad26.COV2.S at low or high dose, single or two shots; roughly five received placebo; per-sample allocation not given. At day 63 after the first vaccine or placebo injection, samples were drawn. Sequences were derived from peripheral blood, sampled in a trial of Ad26.COV2.S vaccine versus placebo. Source of these receptors: a person aged 18-65 years who received the Ad26.COV2.S COVID-19 vaccine or a placebo.

The chain couples TRBV7-8 to TRBJ2-5; D remains ambiguous. Trimming cost V 7 bases and J 0 bases, with 12 bases left between them. CDR1 is SGHVS, CDR2 FQNEAQ, per germline. This CDR3 region has 14 residues. CDR3 in amino acids: CASTPFRDQETQYF. The DNA for the CDR3 is TGTGCCAGCACCCCCTTCCGGGACCAAGAGACCCAGTACTTC.

The CDR3 coding sequence is TGTGCCACCAGCAGAGATCGGGGGAATCAGCCCCAGCATTTT. Its protein is CATSRDRGNQPQHF. The J gene is TRBJ1-5, the V gene TRBV15; D may be TRBD1 (5 bases). V was shortened by 0 bases and J by 4 bases, with 7 bases between the two germline ends. The CDR3 is made up of 14 amino acids. Germline values: CDR1 LNHNV, CDR2 YYDKDF (reference sequence).

The CDR3 protein is CASSMRTSGTDTQYF. The CDR3 DNA reads TGTGCCAGCAGCATGAGGACTAGCGGCACAGATACGCAGTATTTT. This chain joins TRBV7-2 and TRBJ2-3, with 9 bases lining up with TRBD2. CDR1 is SGHTA and CDR2 is FQGNSA in the germline V gene. J was trimmed by 1 base and V by 5 bases; bases with no gene match: 4. CDR3 length equals 15 residues.

There are a few counts of this clone. The CDR3 region has the DNA TGTGCCAGCAGTGGAAGGACTAGCGGGAGCAGGAACGAGCAGTACTTC. Residues: CASSGRTSGSRNEQYF. This chain links TRBV6-1 with TRBJ2-7, with 13 bases aligning to TRBD2. Germline CDR1 reads MNHNS; CDR2 reads SASEGT. The CDR3 sequence is 16 residues long. Losses at the gene ends were 4 bases for V and 5 bases for J; bases not matched to a gene: 8.

V is TRBV7-8 and J is TRBJ2-3, with D perhaps matching TRBD1 (5 bases). Trimming removed 3 bases at V and 2 bases at J, with 9 bases between. CDR1 and CDR2 (germline): SGHVS, FQNEAQ. The CDR3 consists of 14 residues. The CDR3 loop is CASSLTETTDTQYF. DNA of the CDR3: TGTGCCAGCAGCTTGACAGAGACCACAGATACGCAGTATTTT. Looking up the rest from reference TRBV7-8 and TRBJ2-3 gives the full variable domain: GAGVSQSPRYKVAKRGQDVALRCDPISGHVSLFWYQQALGQGPEFLTYFQNEAQLDKSGLPSDRFFAERPEGSVSTLKIQRTQQEDSAVYLCASSLTETTDTQYFGPGTRLTVL.

The CDR3 nucleotides are TGCAGCGTTGAAGATCGGGCGGATATGAACACTGAAGCTTTCTTT. Translation gives CSVEDRADMNTEAFF. J is TRBJ1-1 and V is TRBV29-1; D ambiguous. Germline V gene lookup returns CDR1 SQVTM and CDR2 ANQGSEA. Deletions cut 0 bases from V and 0 bases from J, with 11 bases between. The CDR3 consists of 15 residues. Full variable domain (outside the CDR3, taken from reference TRBV29-1 and TRBJ1-1): SAVISQKPSRDICQRGTSLTIQCQVDSQVTMMFWYRQQPGQSLTLIATANQGSEATYESGFVIDKFPISRPNLTFSTLTVSNMSPEDSSIYLCSVEDRADMNTEAFFGQGTRLTVV.

The rearrangement links TRBV27 to TRBJ1-1; D remains unclear. Between the trimmed V and J ends, which lost 6 bases and 1 base, there was a span of 9 bases. Germline CDR1 MNHEY, CDR2 SMNVEV (reference sequence). The CDR3 has 13 residues. The CDR3 spells CASSPKGNTEAFF. CDR3 in DNA: TGTGCCAGCAGCCCGAAAGGGAACACTGAAGCTTTCTTT.

The chain recombines TRBV5-1 with TRBJ1-1; TRBD1 might be the D (6 bases). From germline, CDR1 is SGHRS and CDR2 YFSETQ. CDR3 length equals 15 residues. With 1 base removed from V and 1 base from J, the gap between germline ends came to 11 bases. CDR3 bases: TGCGCCAGCAGCTTGTTTGGGGACAAGAACACTGAAGCTTTCTTT. The encoded protein is CASSLFGDKNTEAFF.

V and J are TRBV11-2 and TRBJ2-4, with a tentative D call TRBD1 (6 bases). CDR1 and CDR2 (germline): SGHAT, FQNNGV. Trimming cost V 6 bases and J 1 base, with 10 bases left between them. The length of the CDR3 is 14 residues. The CDR3 bases are TGTGCCAGCAGGTACAGGGAGGCCAAAAACATTCAGTACTTC. It specifies CASRYREAKNIQYF.

DNA of the CDR3: TGTGCCTGGACCCAGGGGAGACCAACTAATGAAAAACTGTTTTTT. This gives the protein CAWTQGRPTNEKLFF. The chain links TRBV30 to TRBJ1-4; D is perhaps TRBD1 (6 bases). This CDR3 is built from 15 residues. The ends were cut back, 4 bases at V and 0 bases at J, with 12 bases in the middle. CDR1 is GTSNPN, CDR2 SVGIG, per germline (reference sequence).

The count of this clone is one. The chain links TRBV5-6 to TRBJ1-2; D perhaps matches TRBD1 (6 bases). The CDR3 covers 18 residues. V was pared by 0 bases and J by 8 bases, with 26 bases between. Per germline, CDR1 SGHDT and CDR2 YYEEEE. The CDR3 DNA sequence: TGTGCCAGCAGCTTGGTATTTAGTGGGGCACAGGGCCGTGAGGGCTACACCTTC. This translates into CASSLVFSGAQGREGYTF.

In nucleotides, the CDR3 is TGCGCCAGCAGCCGGTTTGCGGGAGAGACCCAGTACTTC. This sequence encodes CASSRFAGETQYF. The J gene is TRBJ2-5, the V gene TRBV4-1; D is perhaps TRBD2 (5 bases). The CDR3 extends over 13 amino acids. Trimming cost V 4 bases and J 4 bases, with 10 bases left between them. Looked up from germline, CDR1 is MGHRA and CDR2 is YSYEKL.

The chain employs TRBV15 and TRBJ2-1, with D perhaps TRBD1 (5 bases). The CDR3 is 15 amino acids. CDR1 is LNHNV and CDR2 is YYDKDF in the germline V gene (reference sequence). Trimming took off 0 bases at V and 5 bases at J, with 11 bases between the two ends. As DNA, the CDR3 is TGTGCCACCAGCAGAGATAATGCCAGGGACAATGAGCAGTTCTTC. This gives the protein CATSRDNARDNEQFF.

This clone appeared a single time. V and J are TRBV19 and TRBJ1-1; perhaps TRBD1 as D (6 bases). Per the germline V gene, CDR1 is LNHDA and CDR2 is SQIVND (reference sequence). This CDR3 has 13 residues. Trimming shortened V by 4 bases and J by 4 bases, and 10 bases separated the two germline ends. The CDR3 sequence is CASSSQGTTEAFF. DNA for the CDR3: TGTGCCAGTAGTAGTCAGGGGACCACTGAAGCTTTCTTT.

As for this clone: At the DNA level, this CDR3 is encoded by other sequences in the same sample as well. This chain joins TRBV7-2 and TRBJ2-3; D may match TRBD1 or TRBD2 (5 bases each). V lost 3 bases and J 1 base, leaving 11 bases between the germline ends. The CDR3 is 15 amino acids. Germline V gene sequence: CDR1 SGHTA, CDR2 FQGNSA. DNA of the CDR3: TGTGCCAGCAGCTTGGGGGACCGCCGCACAGATACGCAGTATTTT. As protein: CASSLGDRRTDTQYF.

This chain joins TRBV7-9 and TRBJ2-7; 7 bases map to TRBD1. V lost 4 bases to trimming and J lost 2 bases; unmatched junction nucleotides: 11. Germline V CDR1 and CDR2: SEHNR, FQNEAQ (reference sequence). The CDR3 runs 16 residues. CDR3 protein: CASSSPTDRQTYEQYF. The CDR3 DNA sequence: TGTGCCAGCAGCTCCCCTACGGACAGGCAGACCTACGAGCAGTACTTC.

The rearrangement uses TRBV10-2 and TRBJ1-1; no reliable D call. The germline gives CDR1 WSHSY, CDR2 SAAADI. The CDR3 loop spans 15 amino acids. With 0 bases removed from V and 5 bases from J, the gap between germline ends came to 13 bases. DNA of the CDR3: TGCGCCAGCAGTGAGTCGTCGACTAGATCAACTGAAGCTTTCTTT. It is translated as CASSESSTRSTEAFF.

This clone has just one count. This chain links TRBV13 with TRBJ1-1, with D maybe TRBD1 (6 bases). Germline CDR1 and CDR2: PRHDT and FYEKMQ (reference sequence). This CDR3 is 17 amino acids long. V lost 3 bases to trimming and J lost 4 bases, with 21 bases between them. CDR3 loop: CASSFLRRGGGGTEAFF. The CDR3 nucleotides are TGTGCCAGCAGCTTCCTGCGGCGGGGGGGCGGCGGCACTGAAGCTTTCTTT.

The rearrangement joins TRBV15 to TRBJ2-2; 11 bases are a match to TRBD1. Trimming at V came to 3 bases and at J to 8 bases, leaving 5 bases not matched to a gene. CDR1 is LNHNV, CDR2 YYDKDF, per germline (reference sequence). This CDR3 is 15 amino acids long. CDR3 protein: CATSSRTGGGGELFF. The CDR3, as DNA: TGTGCCACCAGCAGCAGGACAGGGGGCGGGGGGGAGCTGTTTTTT.

The V gene is TRBV19, the J gene TRBJ2-5; maybe TRBD1 (6 bases). The CDR3 has 13 residues. With 5 bases removed from V and 4 bases from J, the gap between germline ends came to 11 bases. Germline loops: CDR1 LNHDA, CDR2 SQIVND (reference sequence). CDR3 amino acids: CASSSGVIETQYF. The CDR3 region has the DNA TGTGCCAGTAGTTCAGGGGTGATAGAGACCCAGTACTTC. The full variable domain, with the rest looked up from reference TRBV19 and TRBJ2-5, is DGGITQSPKYLFRKEGQNVTLSCEQNLNHDAMYWYRQDPGQGLRLIYYSQIVNDFQKGDIAEGYSVSREKKESFPLTVTSAQKNPTAFYLCASSSGVIETQYFGPGTRLLVL.

J is TRBJ1-6 and V is TRBV6-1, with D hard to call. This CDR3 is 15 amino acids long. The V end lost 1 base, the J end lost 9 bases, and 13 bases lay between the germline ends. The germline V gene has CDR1 MNHNS and CDR2 SASEGT. The CDR3, as DNA: TGTGCCAGCAGTGAAGAAGGCGCACGGGGTTCACCCCTCCACTTT. This codes for CASSEEGARGSPLHF.

The rearrangement links TRBV7-2 to TRBJ2-7; D gene unclear. Germline-derived CDR1 and CDR2 are SGHTA and FQGNSA. The germline V and J ends were trimmed by 3 bases and 0 bases, with 12 bases remaining between them. The CDR3 consists of 15 residues. The CDR3 region is CASSFISHPSYEQYF. The CDR3 nucleotides are TGTGCCAGCAGCTTCATCAGCCACCCCTCCTACGAGCAGTACTTC.

The chain uses TRBV5-1 and TRBJ1-4; 8 bases match TRBD1. The ends lost 4 bases at V and 8 bases at J; junction bases unmatched: 10. CDR3 length: 15 residues. Germline-derived CDR1 and CDR2 are SGHRS and YFSETQ. CDR3 protein: CASSLGTGQREKLFF. CDR3 nucleotides: TGCGCCAGCAGCCTCGGGACAGGTCAGAGGGAAAAACTGTTTTTT.

The rearrangement joins TRBV3-1 (or the pseudogene TRBV3-2) to TRBJ2-1; 11 positions agree with TRBD2. Germline V gene lookup returns CDR1 LGHDT and CDR2 YNNKEL (reference sequence). The CDR3 runs 15 residues. The junction had 6 bases not matched to a gene; V was cut back by 3 bases and J by 8 bases. Written as DNA, the CDR3 is TGTGCCAGCAGCCATGGCCTAGCGGGGGGTTATGAGCAGTTCTTC. Translated: CASSHGLAGGYEQFF.

This clone was recorded only once. CDR3 DNA sequence: TGTGCCAGCAGCGTAGTTGGAGGGATTACCGGGGAGCTGTTTTTT. It codes for CASSVVGGITGELFF. The chain is built from TRBV9 and TRBJ2-2; D might be TRBD2 (6 bases). CDR3 length: 15 residues. Germline V gene sequence: CDR1 SGDLS, CDR2 YYNGEE. Trimming left V 0 bases short and J 5 bases short, with 11 bases between.

The rearrangement uses TRBV10-3 and TRBJ1-6; possible D gene TRBD1, 5 bases. Trimming shortened V by 2 bases and J by 6 bases, and 17 bases separated the two germline ends. Germline-derived CDR1 and CDR2 are ENHRY and SYGVKD. The length of the CDR3 is 17 residues. The CDR3 coding sequence is TGTGCCATCAGTGAGACTCATATCAGGGTCGGTAATTCACCCCTCCACTTT. Protein product: CAISETHIRVGNSPLHF.

The rearrangement joins TRBV10-3 to TRBJ2-7; 9 bases fit TRBD1. Germline V gene data show CDR1 as ENHRY and CDR2 as SYGVKD. The CDR3 length is 14 residues. The J segment lost 0 bases and the V segment lost 6 bases, leaving 3 bases of the junction unmatched. CDR3 sequence reads: CAISGQGTSYEQYF. CDR3 DNA sequence: TGTGCCATCAGCGGACAGGGGACCTCCTACGAGCAGTACTTC.